This T cell receptor (beta chain) emerged from a study of T cells after yellow fever vaccination. The 5'RACE template-switching step produced TCR cDNA and added a universal primer site and UMIs. TCRdb fed the 5' RACE reads into MiXCR, producing one record per CDR3 protein. The sample shows 120,000 or so distinct CDR3 sequences, 8.9% of them seen only once. CDR1 and CDR2 (germline): MNHEY, SVGAGI. V was shortened by 6 bases and J by 1 base, with 15 bases between the two germline ends. There are 15 residues in the CDR3. Study-wide results and caveats: Weaker, the secondary response had a peak occurring faster, on day 5 versus 15. Abundant bulk-population clonotypes could contaminate the FACS-sorted repertoires.

About this clonotype itself: Its target is unknown.

This specimen consisted of CD8+ T cells sorted from PBMCs, obtained on the day of the yellow fever booster vaccination. The receptor was isolated from a man aged 18 to 29 who received the YFV17D yellow fever vaccine. The chain links TRBV6-5 to TRBJ2-5, with D possibly matching TRBD1 (6 bases). The CDR3 region has the DNA TGTGCCAGCAGGATCAACTCAGGGGTCCAAGAGACCCAGTACTTC. Translating it yields CASRINSGVQETQYF.